Listed here are 26 T cell receptor beta chains from one sample, sequenced in a study of esophageal squamous cell carcinoma under preoperative chemotherapy. TCRdb called the PCR reads again in MiXCR, with one record for every CDR3 protein. The repertoire has fewer than 16,000 distinct CDR3 sequences, over 55% of them found once; the top ten carry more than 50%. The time point here: before preoperative PTX-NDP chemotherapy. The specimen was taken from a patient given preoperative chemotherapy. The source is a human donor with esophageal squamous cell carcinoma. The donor label of this sample is uncertain.

The chain has TRBV27 and TRBJ2-4; maybe TRBD2 (7 bases). CDR1 is MNHEY and CDR2 is SMNVEV in the germline V gene (reference sequence). The V end lost 5 bases, the J end lost 1 base, and 18 bases lay between the germline ends. The CDR3 consists of 17 residues. CDR3 coding DNA: TGTGCCAGCAGTCCGGCGATCGGGGGGCAGGCCAAAAACATTCAGTACTTC. Protein product: CASSPAIGGQAKNIQYF.

In its sample, this clonotype was seen once. The rearrangement uses TRBV6-1 and TRBJ2-4; D call uncertain. This CDR3 region has 10 residues. Germline assignment: CDR1 MNHNS and CDR2 SASEGT. Trimming pared 3 bases from V and 15 bases from J, leaving 9 bases between. The CDR3: CASSDGPPYF. The CDR3, as DNA: TGTGCCAGCAGTGACGGACCCCCGTACTTC.

With regard to this clonotype: The junction does not match germline at one end; this may be a read error. The J gene is TRBJ2-3, the V gene TRBV6-1; 7 nucleotides agree with TRBD1. The CDR3 is 16 residues long. Germline loops: CDR1 MNHNS, CDR2 SASEGT. CDR3 DNA sequence: TGTTCCAGCGGAGCCCTAGGGGGCAGTGGCCAAGAGACCCAGTATTTT. Amino acid sequence: CSSGALGGSGQETQYF.

Concerning this clonotype: A junction boundary mismatches the germline segment, possibly from a read error. V gene TRBV6-1 combines with J gene TRBJ2-3; the match to TRBD2 covers 8 bases. There are 16 residues in the CDR3. Per germline, CDR1 MNHNS and CDR2 SASEGT. The CDR3 DNA reads as TGTGCCAGCAGGGTGTCGGGGGGGTCTGGCACAGATACGCAGTATTTC. Its protein is CASRVSGGSGTDTQYF.

This clonotype has just a few counts. This chain uses TRBV6-1 with TRBJ2-1; 10 bases fit TRBD2. This CDR3 comprises 15 residues. V lost 5 bases and J lost 10; bases outside the gene matches: 11. Germline CDR1 MNHNS, CDR2 SASEGT. The CDR3 loop is CASSHTSGAPYEQFF. In DNA, the CDR3 is TGTGCCAGCAGTCATACTAGCGGGGCCCCCTACGAGCAGTTCTTC.

This clonotype was recorded a few times. The rearrangement uses TRBV6-1 and TRBJ1-1; D is undetermined. Trimming left V 2 bases short and J 0 bases short, with 7 bases between. CDR3 length: 14 residues. Germline V CDR1 and CDR2: MNHNS, SASEGT. The CDR3 DNA reads as TGTGCCAGCAGTGAAAGTTTAATGAACACTGAAGCTTTCTTT. It encodes CASSESLMNTEAFF.

The table lists this clonotype with a few counts. The chain is built from TRBV10-3 and TRBJ2-3, with a tentative D call TRBD2 (6 bases). Judging by the DNA end, TRBJ2-5 fits better; the J call may be wrong. CDR3 length: 15 amino acids. Germline lookup yields CDR1 ENHRY and CDR2 SYGVKD. The CDR3 nucleotides read TGTGCCATCAGTGGGGCCGGGACTGGGTCGGTGACCCAGTACTTC. This codes for CAISGAGTGSVTQYF.

The chain uses TRBV29-1 and TRBJ2-2, with D perhaps TRBD1 or TRBD2 (5 bases each). Germline CDR1 and CDR2: SQVTM and ANQGSEA. The CDR3 loop spans 12 amino acids. Trimming left V 6 bases short and J 4 bases short, with 9 bases between. CDR3 amino acids: CSVGESTGELFF. CDR3 DNA: TGCAGCGTGGGGGAGTCCACCGGGGAGCTGTTTTTT.

The chain is built from TRBV9 and TRBJ2-3; D not certain. With 2 bases removed from V and 1 base from J, the gap between germline ends came to 14 bases. This CDR3 contains 16 residues. Germline loops: CDR1 SGDLS, CDR2 YYNGEE. This chain's CDR3 is CASSVGPSHGTDTQYF. In nucleotides, the CDR3 is TGTGCCAGCAGCGTTGGCCCCAGTCACGGCACAGATACGCAGTATTTT.

This clonotype was detected a few times. V usage is TRBV6-1 and J usage is TRBJ1-1; D call uncertain. This CDR3 region has 12 residues. The V end lost 6 bases, the J end lost 5 bases, and 10 bases lay between the germline ends. CDR1 is MNHNS, CDR2 SASEGT, per germline. The CDR3 protein is CASSPGLTEAFF. CDR3 DNA sequence: TGTGCCAGCAGCCCTGGGTTAACTGAAGCTTTCTTT.

V is TRBV6-1 and J is TRBJ2-1; 7 bases are a match to TRBD1. Germline lookup yields CDR1 MNHNS and CDR2 SASEGT. This CDR3 comprises 18 residues. The V segment lost 1 base and the J segment 5 bases; nucleotides outside the gene matches: 14. Written as DNA, the CDR3 is TGTGCCAGCAGTGAAGTGGCTCGGGCAGGGGGTACACACAATGAGCAGTTCTTC. Its translation is CASSEVARAGGTHNEQFF.

As to this clonotype: Mismatch with germline at one junction end may stem from a read error. The chain links TRBV6-1 to TRBJ2-3; TRBD1 is a possible D gene (6 bases). CDR3 length: 16 amino acids. Germline V CDR1 and CDR2: MNHNS, SASEGT. The CDR3 DNA reads as TGTGCCAGCAGTCGCAAGGGGGTGGGCGCCGCAGATATGCAGTATTTT. Translated: CASSRKGVGAADMQYF.

Notes on this clonotype: One end of the junction fails to match germline, which may point to a read error. The chain links TRBV6-1 to TRBJ2-1, with D tentatively TRBD2 (6 bases). CDR3 length equals 16 residues. CDR1 is MNHNS and CDR2 is SASEGT in the germline V gene. The CDR3 DNA is TGTGCCAGCAGTGACCTGGGGCGTGCGGACTACGAGGAGCAGTTTTTT. Protein sequence: CASSDLGRADYEEQFF.

The V and J genes are TRBV11-3 and TRBJ2-1; D is unresolved. The end of the DNA aligns better with TRBJ2-7, so the J call may be wrong. CDR1 and CDR2 from the germline V gene are SGHNT and YENEEA. This CDR3 spans 11 amino acids. The CDR3 reads CASSLTHEQYF. CDR3 bases: TGTGCCAGCAGCTTAACCCATGAGCAGTACTTC.

This clonotype came up a few times. This chain links TRBV6-1 with TRBJ2-2; D may be TRBD2 (6 bases). Between the trimmed V and J ends, which lost 2 bases and 6 bases, there was a span of 16 bases. Germline V lookup: CDR1 MNHNS, CDR2 SASEGT. The CDR3 loop spans 16 amino acids. DNA for the CDR3: TGTGCCAGCAGTGAAATGGCGGGAACTACAGCCGGGGAGCTGTTTTTT. This translates into CASSEMAGTTAGELFF.

Of note for this clonotype: A much larger clone differs from this one at a single base, so this may be a read error. The V call is TRBV6-1, the J call TRBJ2-1; the match to TRBD2 covers 13 bases. The V and J ends lost 5 bases and 13 bases, in that order; junction bases with no gene match: 14. Germline V gives CDR1 MNHNS, CDR2 SASEGT. There are 16 residues in the CDR3. The CDR3 DNA reads TGTGCCAGCAGTCCCCCGGGACTAGCGGGACAAGAGACCCAGTTCTTC. This sequence encodes CASSPPGLAGQETQFF.

The chain links TRBV6-1 to TRBJ2-1; TRBD2 matches 7 bases. The end of the DNA aligns better with TRBJ2-7, so the J call may be wrong. This CDR3 is 16 amino acids long. Looked up from germline, CDR1 is MNHNS and CDR2 is SASEGT. The CDR3 DNA follows: TGTGCCAGCAGCAACAATGGCGGGGGTAGGAGAAATGAGCAGTACTTC. This encodes CASSNNGGGRRNEQYF.

CDR3 amino acids: CASSEGQLNEQYF. In DNA, the CDR3 is TGTGCCAGCAGTGAAGGACAGTTAAATGAGCAGTACTTC. The chain couples TRBV6-1 to TRBJ2-5; weak D call: TRBD1 (5 bases). Trimming took off 1 base at V and 11 bases at J, with 14 bases between the two ends. The CDR3 has 13 residues. The germline V gene has CDR1 MNHNS and CDR2 SASEGT.

This clonotype was counted at least ten times. V is TRBV10-1 and J is TRBJ2-5; D uncertain. With 5 bases removed from V and 7 bases from J, the gap between germline ends came to 17 bases. Germline V gene data show CDR1 as WNHNN and CDR2 as SYGVQD (reference sequence). The CDR3 runs 14 residues. The CDR3 here is CASSQSQHDRTQYF. The DNA for the CDR3 is TGCGCCAGCAGTCAGAGCCAACATGATAGGACCCAGTACTTC.

This clonotype was observed at least ten times. The chain uses TRBV6-5 and TRBJ2-5; a weak D match, TRBD1 (5 bases). The CDR3 runs 14 residues. CDR1 is MNHEY, CDR2 SVGAGI, per germline. V was pared by 0 bases and J by 3 bases, with 8 bases between. CDR3 nucleotide sequence: TGTGCCAGCAGTTACTCGATAGGGGAAGAGACCCAGTACTTC. Its protein product is CASSYSIGEETQYF.

This clonotype occurred many times. The chain carries TRBV12-3 or TRBV12-4 and TRBJ2-5; D possibly uses TRBD1 or TRBD2 (5 bases each). Trimming left V 7 bases short and J 4 bases short, with 19 bases between. CDR3 length: 15 residues. CDR3 residues: CASILSGIQGETQYF. CDR3 DNA: TGTGCCAGCATTCTATCCGGGATTCAGGGAGAGACCCAGTACTTC.

The chain couples TRBV7-2 to TRBJ2-3, with unresolved D. The CDR3 covers 13 residues. Germline V CDR1 and CDR2: SGHTA, FQGNSA. V was cut by 10 bases and J by 11 bases, with 22 bases left in between. The CDR3 DNA reads as TGTGCCAACGGCCTTGTGAGCACAGAGGAGCAGTATTTT. This translates into CANGLVSTEEQYF. Complete variable domain (other parts from reference TRBV7-2 and TRBJ2-3): GAGVSQSPSNKVTEKGKDVELRCDPISGHTALYWYRQSLGQGLEFLIYFQGNSAPDKSGLPSDRFSAERTGGSVSTLTIQRTQQEDSAVYLCANGLVSTEEQYFGPGTRLTVL.

The V gene is TRBV6-1, the J gene TRBJ2-3, with D perhaps being TRBD1 or TRBD2 (5 bases each). Judging by the DNA end, TRBJ2-7 fits better; the J call may be wrong. Germline CDR1 reads MNHNS; CDR2 reads SASEGT. The CDR3 runs 14 residues. CDR3 sequence (DNA): TGTGCGGGCAGTGGGGGACGTGCCGTAGATACGCAGTACTTC. This encodes CAGSGGRAVDTQYF.

By its share, this clonotype is medium-sized (0.01 to 0.1%). CDR3 coding DNA: TGTGCCATCAGTGGGAACAAGTGGGAGACCCAGTACTTC. This sequence encodes CAISGNKWETQYF. The chain couples TRBV10-3 to TRBJ2-1, with unresolved D. Matching the DNA end better, TRBJ2-5 makes the J call doubtful. Per the germline V gene, CDR1 is ENHRY and CDR2 is SYGVKD. CDR3 length: 13 residues.

This clonotype was seen only a few times. CDR3 in amino acids: CASRRAGVETQYF. The CDR3 DNA reads TGTGCCAGCAGAAGAGCAGGGGTCGAGACCCAGTACTTC. This chain uses TRBV6-1 with TRBJ2-1, with D perhaps matching TRBD1 (6 bases). The J call could be wrong; TRBJ2-5 is a better fit for the DNA end. The CDR3 is 13 residues long. Germline-derived CDR1 and CDR2 are MNHNS and SASEGT.

The V and J genes are TRBV3-1 and TRBJ2-3; 12 bases map to TRBD2. The CDR3 loop spans 17 amino acids. From germline, CDR1 is LGHDT and CDR2 YNNKEL (reference sequence). V dropped 2 bases and J dropped 3; count of bases not matched to a gene: 6. Here the CDR3 DNA reads TGTGCCAGCAGCCAATCCTTAGGACTAGCGGGGACAGATACGCAGTATTTT. Translation: CASSQSLGLAGTDTQYF.